This T cell receptor (beta chain) was sequenced in a study of vaccination and CD4 T cells after COVID-19. The V gene's germline CDR1 is SGHTA and CDR2 FQGNSA. The J segment lost 7 bases and the V segment lost 2 bases, leaving 19 bases of the junction unmatched. The CDR3 sequence is 19 residues long. Concerning this clonotype: Its matching antigen is unknown.

Sequencing of DNA taken from cultured CD4+ T cells relied on the Oncomine TCR Beta short-read assay. TCRdb reprocessed the PCR reads with MiXCR, giving one entry per CDR3 protein. This sample has 15,000 or so distinct CDR3 sequences, with approximately 79% found just once. Treatment meaning: roughly ten-day PBMC culture with coronavirus spike peptide pools or control peptides (ViraFEST assay). This sequence joins TRBV7-2 and TRBJ1-2; TRBD1 matches at 10 bases. The TCR originated in a human donor who had recovered from COVID-19. The sample comprised CD4+ T cells from blood, cultured in vitro. The CDR3 DNA sequence: TGTGCCAGCAGCTTAAACCCCACTGTGAGACAGGGGGCATTAGGTGGCTACACCTTC. Protein sequence: CASSLNPTVRQGALGGYTF.